This entry features one T cell receptor beta chain sequence. What it recognizes is unknown. The data were taken from a study of glioma-infiltrating T cells after dendritic cell vaccination. Study in general: Glioblastoma patients came from Phase I and II dendritic cell vaccination trials.

Whole-study findings and limits: Longer survival after dendritic cell vaccination followed higher pretreatment TIL content. Survival was not directly related to TCR clonality in these patients.

Input was 1.5 to 2.5 ug genomic DNA, or all available if less. Measured with immunoSEQ multiplex PCR; TCRdb has only the in-frame clones, and not every one. Of fewer than 95,000 clones in the sample, less than 85% were seen once. The germline CDR1 and CDR2 sequences are LNHDA and SQIVND (reference sequence). This CDR3 spans 13 amino acids. Germline trimming cut 5 bases from V and 5 bases from J; bases unmatched to any gene: 3. Described time point: after dendritic cell vaccination, including at tumor progression/relapse. The clonotype originates from a human donor with glioblastoma. The sample was blood, taken after dendritic cell vaccination. The V and J genes are TRBV19 and TRBJ1-2; the match to TRBD1 covers 9 bases. The CDR3 reads CASSWGQGYGYTF. The CDR3 nucleotides read TGTGCCAGTAGTTGGGGACAGGGATATGGCTACACCTTC.